The 31 T cell receptor beta chains below come from one sample, sequenced in a study of shared clonotypes between healthy human individuals (TCRdb year 2020). CD8 naive samples were obtained by positive selection for CCR7 among CD45RO-negative cells, yielding a CD45RA+CCR7+ population from which TemRA cells were excluded. Library prep was done by the immunoSEQ multiplex PCR assay. This immuneACCESS table, as held by TCRdb, lists in-frame sequences with V and J called but not all clones. Of the missing ones, under half trace to an unresolved V gene in checked studies; the others have no known cause. A total of roughly 590,000 clones appear in this sample, roughly 96% of them only once. The top ten clones comprise roughly 0.1% of the sample. Sequenced input: naive CD8+ T cells sorted from blood. The cell subset or site label, read with the paper, signifies: CD45RA+CCR7+. These TCRs come from a woman in her twenties or thirties in good health.

On this clone: The same CDR3 arises from other DNA sequences in this sample as well. The rearrangement uses TRBV19 and TRBJ2-5; D not resolved. Germline loops: CDR1 LNHDA, CDR2 SQIVND (reference sequence). Trimming stripped 5 bases from V and 5 bases from J, with 3 bases between. This CDR3 is built from 10 residues. The CDR3 bases are TGTGCCAGTAGTGGGGAGACCCAGTACTTC. Its translation: CASSGETQYF. The full variable domain, rest sourced from reference TRBV19 and TRBJ2-5, is DGGITQSPKYLFRKEGQNVTLSCEQNLNHDAMYWYRQDPGQGLRLIYYSQIVNDFQKGDIAEGYSVSREKKESFPLTVTSAQKNPTAFYLCASSGETQYFGPGTRLLVL.

The J gene is TRBJ2-2, the V gene TRBV5-4, with D possibly matching TRBD2 (6 bases). The CDR3 is 16 amino acids. The ends were cut back, 0 bases at V and 6 bases at J, with 15 bases in the middle. Germline lookup yields CDR1 SGHNT and CDR2 YYREEE (reference sequence). The CDR3 loop is CASSLDWAGRAGELFF. The CDR3 region has the DNA TGTGCCAGCAGCTTGGATTGGGCGGGACGGGCCGGGGAGCTGTTTTTT.

The chain is built from TRBV12-5 and TRBJ1-1; 9 bases map to TRBD1. This CDR3 region has 12 residues. Per the germline V gene, CDR1 is LGHNT and CDR2 is FRNRAP. V lost 7 bases and J lost 8; bases outside the gene matches: 5. The CDR3 here is CASAYDRGEAFF. The DNA of the CDR3 is TGTGCTAGTGCTTACGACAGGGGGGAAGCTTTCTTT. The full variable domain, with the rest looked up from reference TRBV12-5 and TRBJ1-1, is DARVTQTPRHKVTEMGQEVTMRCQPILGHNTVFWYRQTMMQGLELLAYFRNRAPLDDSGMPKDRFSAEMPDATLATLKIQPSEPRDSAVYFCASAYDRGEAFFGQGTRLTVV.

The J gene is TRBJ2-5, the V gene TRBV28, with TRBD1 matching 7 bases. The J call may be in error: the DNA end matches TRBJ2-7 better. The CDR3 extends over 15 amino acids. CDR1 and CDR2 (germline): MDHEN, SYDVKM. CDR3: CASSFRDRAFYEQYF. Written as DNA, the CDR3 is TGTGCCAGCAGTTTCCGTGACAGGGCTTTCTACGAGCAGTACTTC.

V is TRBV30 and J is TRBJ2-1, with D unclear. V was cut by 2 bases and J by 6 bases, with 5 bases left in between. Germline-derived CDR1 and CDR2 are GTSNPN and SVGIG (reference sequence). The CDR3 runs to 11 residues. For the CDR3, the DNA is TGTGCCTGGAGTATGGGCAATGAGCAGTTCTTC. Translating gives CAWSMGNEQFF.

The chain combines TRBV7-9 with TRBJ2-3, with D perhaps TRBD2 (5 bases). V gave up 6 bases and J gave up 0 bases, with 10 bases separating them. The CDR3 consists of 14 residues. In germline, CDR1 is SEHNR, CDR2 FQNEAQ (reference sequence). The CDR3 coding sequence is TGTGCCAGCAGTCAACTAGGAAGCACAGATACGCAGTATTTT. Its protein product is CASSQLGSTDTQYF.

The rearrangement uses TRBV5-1 and TRBJ2-7, with 7 bases aligning to TRBD1. V trimming: 7 bases; J trimming: 1 base; junction bases outside the gene matches: 8. The CDR3 extends over 14 amino acids. Germline values: CDR1 SGHRS, CDR2 YFSETQ. The CDR3 loop is CASSTGTASYEQYF. The CDR3 DNA reads TGCGCCAGCTCAACCGGGACAGCATCCTACGAGCAGTACTTC. Based on the CDR3 plus reference TRBV5-1 and TRBJ2-7, the full variable domain is KAGVTQTPRYLIKTRGQQVTLSCSPISGHRSVSWYQQTPGQGLQFLFEYFSETQRNKGNFPGRFSGRQFSNSRSEMNVSTLELGDSALYLCASSTGTASYEQYFGPGTRLTVT.

The V call is TRBV19, the J call TRBJ2-7; D not certain. This CDR3 is built from 14 residues. Germline V gene sequence: CDR1 LNHDA, CDR2 SQIVND (reference sequence). V was trimmed by 3 bases and J by 6 bases, leaving 15 bases between them. The CDR3 here is CASSITLGIPEQYF. DNA for the CDR3: TGTGCCAGTAGTATTACATTAGGGATCCCCGAGCAGTACTTC.

The chain is built from TRBV27 and TRBJ1-5, with D tentatively TRBD1 (5 bases). Trimming cost V 2 bases and J 6 bases, with 11 bases left between them. This CDR3 is built from 14 residues. In germline, CDR1 is MNHEY, CDR2 SMNVEV (reference sequence). The chain's CDR3 is CASSLQGSGQPQHF. The CDR3 coding sequence is TGTGCCAGCAGTTTACAGGGTAGCGGTCAGCCCCAGCATTTT.

The chain has TRBV27 and TRBJ1-5, with 9 positions matching TRBD1. CDR3 size: 15 residues. Germline CDR1 MNHEY, CDR2 SMNVEV (reference sequence). With V trimmed by 5 bases and J by 4 bases, 6 bases remained unmatched. The CDR3, as DNA: TGTGCCAGCAGTAGAGGGACAGGGAGAAATCAGCCCCAGCATTTT. Amino acids: CASSRGTGRNQPQHF.

This chain joins TRBV6-5 and TRBJ1-5, with 7 bases matching TRBD1. Trimming cost V 5 bases and J 1 base; bases outside gene matches: 5. The V gene's germline CDR1 is MNHEY and CDR2 SVGAGI. This CDR3 region has 15 residues. The CDR3 spells CASSLTGVSNQPQHF. The CDR3 DNA sequence: TGTGCCAGCAGTCTCACAGGGGTCAGCAATCAGCCCCAGCATTTT.

V usage is TRBV4-2 and J usage is TRBJ1-1, with no clear D. V shed 6 bases and J shed 1 base, with 12 bases lying between them. CDR1 and CDR2 from the germline V gene are LGHNA and YNFKEQ. The CDR3 extends over 14 amino acids. The CDR3 is CASRVTDANTEAFF. The CDR3 nucleotides are TGTGCCAGCAGGGTTACGGACGCGAACACTGAAGCTTTCTTT.

The rearrangement links TRBV2 to TRBJ2-2; D perhaps matches TRBD2 (6 bases). Germline V gene lookup returns CDR1 SNHLY and CDR2 FYNNEI. The V end lost 3 bases, the J end lost 7 bases, and 12 bases lay between the germline ends. CDR3 size: 14 residues. CDR3 region: CASSDTGLIGELFF. The CDR3 DNA follows: TGTGCCAGCAGTGATACAGGACTAATCGGGGAGCTGTTTTTT.

V gene TRBV4-1 combines with J gene TRBJ2-1; 7 nucleotides agree with TRBD2. V lost 6 bases to trimming and J lost 5 bases; unmatched junction nucleotides: 19. Germline CDR1 is MGHRA and CDR2 is YSYEKL. The CDR3 extends over 18 amino acids. The chain's CDR3 is CASSRSELSGGSDNEQFF. CDR3 in DNA: TGCGCCAGCAGTCGAAGTGAACTCTCGGGCGGGAGTGACAATGAGCAGTTCTTC.

This rearrangement joins TRBV18 to TRBJ2-1, with 9 bases identical to TRBD1. CDR3 length equals 15 residues. Germline V gives CDR1 KGHSH, CDR2 LQKENI. The junction had 6 bases not matched to a gene; V was cut back by 3 bases and J by 6 bases. CDR3 residues: CASSPRDRAFNEQFF. CDR3 nucleotide sequence: TGTGCCAGCTCACCCCGGGACAGGGCTTTCAATGAGCAGTTCTTC.

The chain joins TRBV10-3 to TRBJ2-7, with D possibly being TRBD1 (5 bases). The CDR3 runs to 16 residues. V lost 3 bases, J lost 3 bases, and 18 bases lay in between. The germline V gene has CDR1 ENHRY and CDR2 SYGVKD. CDR3 amino acids: CAISDVETVVHYEQYF. The CDR3 DNA sequence: TGTGCCATCAGTGATGTCGAGACAGTAGTTCACTACGAGCAGTACTTC.

J is TRBJ2-3 and V is TRBV27; the match to TRBD1 covers 8 bases. The germline CDR1 and CDR2 sequences are MNHEY and SMNVEV (reference sequence). The trim removed 3 bases at V and 3 bases at J, leaving 5 bases unmatched. The CDR3 consists of 15 residues. CDR3 sequence: CASSFGQGRTDTQYF. CDR3 nucleotide sequence: TGTGCCAGCAGTTTCGGACAGGGCCGAACAGATACGCAGTATTTT.

The V call is TRBV28, the J call TRBJ2-1; possibly TRBD2 for D (6 bases). The CDR3 runs to 14 residues. V lost 6 bases and J lost 7, with 16 bases in between. Germline V lookup: CDR1 MDHEN, CDR2 SYDVKM. The CDR3 bases are TGTGCCAGCAGAAATACGGGACTCCTTAATGAGCAGTTCTTC. Its translation: CASRNTGLLNEQFF. The full variable domain, in which reference TRBV28 and TRBJ2-1 provide the parts outside the CDR3, is DVKVTQSSRYLVKRTGEKVFLECVQDMDHENMFWYRQDPGLGLRLIYFSYDVKMKEKGDIPEGYSVSREKKERFSLILESASTNQTSMYLCASRNTGLLNEQFFGPGTRLTVL.

This chain joins TRBV19 and TRBJ2-7, with TRBD2 matching 14 bases. CDR3 length equals 15 residues. CDR1 is LNHDA and CDR2 is SQIVND in the germline V gene (reference sequence). V lost 5 bases to trimming and J lost 3 bases; unmatched junction nucleotides: 3. The CDR3 region is CASSPGTSGGYEQYF. The CDR3, as DNA: TGTGCCAGTAGTCCCGGGACTAGCGGGGGCTACGAGCAGTACTTC.

CDR3 nucleotide sequence: TGTGCCAGCAGTTGGTCTCCGGGGGCAGGCCACAATGAGCAGTTCTTC. Translation gives CASSWSPGAGHNEQFF. The genes are TRBV27 and TRBJ2-1; either TRBD1 or TRBD2 may supply D (6 bases each). V gave up 4 bases and J gave up 5 bases, with 18 bases separating them. CDR3 size: 16 residues. Germline V gene lookup returns CDR1 MNHEY and CDR2 SMNVEV (reference sequence).

The J gene is TRBJ1-1, the V gene TRBV4-1; TRBD1 might be the D (6 bases). V was clipped by 2 bases and J by 6 bases, with 22 bases between them. CDR3 length equals 17 residues. CDR1 MGHRA and CDR2 YSYEKL come from the germline V gene. For the CDR3, the DNA is TGCGCCAGCAGCCAAACCAACGGAGGACAACGGGGGCCTGAAGCTTTCTTT. Translation gives CASSQTNGGQRGPEAFF.

V gene TRBV5-6 combines with J gene TRBJ1-4; no definite D call. CDR3 length: 15 amino acids. Trimming cost V 4 bases and J 0 bases, with 10 bases left between them. Germline assignment: CDR1 SGHDT and CDR2 YYEEEE. The CDR3 loop is CASSRRSATNEKLFF. The DNA of the CDR3 is TGTGCCAGCAGCCGAAGGAGCGCAACTAATGAAAAACTGTTTTTT.

The J gene is TRBJ2-1, the V gene TRBV13; TRBD1 matches 8 bases. Germline trimming cut 5 bases from V and 9 bases from J; bases unmatched to any gene: 15. This CDR3 region has 16 residues. Germline loops: CDR1 PRHDT, CDR2 FYEKMQ (reference sequence). CDR3 sequence reads: CASSPFETGGWGEQFF. In DNA, the CDR3 is TGTGCCAGCAGCCCCTTTGAAACAGGGGGTTGGGGTGAGCAGTTCTTC.

This chain links TRBV5-1 with TRBJ2-2; 14 bases fit TRBD2. Germline V lookup: CDR1 SGHRS, CDR2 YFSETQ. The CDR3 is made up of 17 amino acids. J gave up 6 bases and V 4 bases, and 8 bases lay outside the gene matches. CDR3 loop: CASSPRLAGGPAGELFF. In DNA form, the CDR3 reads TGCGCCAGCAGCCCCAGACTAGCGGGAGGGCCCGCCGGGGAGCTGTTTTTT. The full variable domain, with the rest looked up from reference TRBV5-1 and TRBJ2-2, is KAGVTQTPRYLIKTRGQQVTLSCSPISGHRSVSWYQQTPGQGLQFLFEYFSETQRNKGNFPGRFSGRQFSNSRSEMNVSTLELGDSALYLCASSPRLAGGPAGELFFGEGSRLTVL.

This clone was recorded once. This chain links TRBV5-4 with TRBJ1-1; the match to TRBD1 covers 8 bases. J lost 3 bases, V lost 3 bases, and 4 bases had no gene match. The CDR3 has 14 residues. The germline gives CDR1 SGHNT, CDR2 YYREEE (reference sequence). DNA for the CDR3: TGTGCCAGCAGCTCCTTGGACAGGGACACTGAAGCTTTCTTT. Residues: CASSSLDRDTEAFF.

Only one count was recorded for this clone. This sequence joins TRBV5-4 and TRBJ2-7, with D perhaps TRBD1 (7 bases). Germline V CDR1 and CDR2: SGHNT, YYREEE (reference sequence). V lost 4 bases and J lost 9, with 17 bases in between. This CDR3 has 13 amino acids. CDR3 protein: CASSTSGGQLQYF. As DNA, the CDR3 is TGTGCCAGCAGCACATCAGGGGGGCAACTGCAGTACTTC.

V and J are TRBV9 and TRBJ2-7, with 9 bases fitting TRBD1. CDR3 length: 15 residues. Germline-derived CDR1 and CDR2 are SGDLS and YYNGEE. V gave up 0 bases and J gave up 4 bases; unmatched junction bases: 5. The CDR3 sequence is CASSVAGTGIYEQYF. The DNA of the CDR3 is TGTGCCAGCAGCGTAGCAGGGACAGGGATTTACGAGCAGTACTTC.

With respect to this clone: This sample includes further DNA sequences coding for the same CDR3. V gene TRBV27 combines with J gene TRBJ2-7; TRBD1 aligns across 11 bases. Per germline, CDR1 MNHEY and CDR2 SMNVEV (reference sequence). The V and J ends lost 6 bases and 3 bases, in that order; junction bases with no gene match: 4. The CDR3 loop spans 14 amino acids. In DNA, the CDR3 is TGTGCCAGCAGCCCCGGGACAGGGGGCTACGAGCAGTACTTC. As protein: CASSPGTGGYEQYF.

V gene TRBV27 combines with J gene TRBJ2-1, with 14 bases fitting TRBD2. CDR3 length: 17 residues. Germline loops: CDR1 MNHEY, CDR2 SMNVEV (reference sequence). The trim removed 5 bases at V and 9 bases at J, leaving 12 bases unmatched. The CDR3 DNA follows: TGTGCCAGCAGTGGGACTAGCGGGAGTTTCGGCCGTGGTGAGCAGTTCTTC. Amino acid sequence: CASSGTSGSFGRGEQFF.

This chain uses TRBV11-2 with TRBJ2-3, with D perhaps being TRBD1 or TRBD2 (5 bases each). Germline V lookup: CDR1 SGHAT, CDR2 FQNNGV. This CDR3 spans 14 amino acids. V was trimmed by 3 bases and J by 3 bases, leaving 10 bases between them. The CDR3 spells CASSFPWGTDTQYF. In DNA form, the CDR3 reads TGTGCCAGCAGCTTCCCATGGGGGACAGATACGCAGTATTTT.

This clone was counted a single time. The CDR3 region is CASSRIQYF. In nucleotides, the CDR3 is TGTGCCAGCAGCCGAATCCAGTACTTC. The chain joins TRBV7-3 to TRBJ2-7; no clear D. This CDR3 has 9 residues. V lost 5 bases, J lost 10 bases, and 6 bases lay in between. The germline V gene has CDR1 SGHTA and CDR2 FQGTGA.